The 21 T cell receptor beta chains below come from one sample, sequenced in a study of T-cell reconstitution after alpha-beta-depleted transplantation in children. The TCRbeta library was prepared with unique molecular identifiers. TCRdb called the PCR reads again in MiXCR, with one record for every CDR3 protein. This sample carries about 610,000 distinct CDR3 sequences, 10% to 13% of them seen once, and the ten largest clones take less than 5%. Source: PBMCs from the stem cell graft donor, taken from the stem cell graft. Source of these receptors: a human donor who donated a stem cell graft to a child with acute myeloid leukemia.

J is TRBJ2-7 and V is TRBV12-3 or TRBV12-4, with D perhaps being TRBD1 or TRBD2 (6 bases each). CDR3 length: 14 amino acids. The V and J ends lost 5 bases and 1 base respectively, with 12 bases between them. The CDR3 sequence: CASSRGLQSYEQYF. The CDR3 DNA follows: TGTGCCAGCAGTCGGGGGCTCCAGTCCTACGAGCAGTACTTC.

This clonotype was counted only a few times. The chain couples TRBV25-1 to TRBJ1-1; 7 bases align to TRBD1. Germline V gene data show CDR1 as MGHDK and CDR2 as SYGVNS. The CDR3 length is 15 residues. V was pared by 4 bases and J by 0 bases, with 5 bases of the junction left unmatched. The CDR3 DNA is TGTGCCAGCAGTGTAGACAGGGCCTTGAACACTGAAGCTTTCTTT. This encodes CASSVDRALNTEAFF.

This clonotype was seen only a few times. The gene calls are TRBV4-2 and TRBJ2-7; 7 nucleotides agree with TRBD2. Germline V gene lookup returns CDR1 LGHNA and CDR2 YNFKEQ. J lost 5 bases, V lost 2 bases, and 3 bases had no gene match. This CDR3 spans 13 amino acids. CDR3 DNA sequence: TGTGCCAGCAGCCAACAAACTAGCGACGAGCAGTACTTC. The encoded protein is CASSQQTSDEQYF.

This clonotype was counted a few times. This CDR3 is CASSIREAYTQYF. CDR3 bases: TGTGCCAGTAGTATACGGGAGGCGTATACGCAGTATTTT. The V and J genes are TRBV19 and TRBJ2-3; 7 bases fit TRBD2. Germline CDR1 and CDR2: LNHDA and SQIVND (reference sequence). With V trimmed by 2 bases and J by 7 bases, 3 bases remained unmatched. The CDR3 has 13 residues. The whole variable domain, remainder taken from reference TRBV19 and TRBJ2-3, is DGGITQSPKYLFRKEGQNVTLSCEQNLNHDAMYWYRQDPGQGLRLIYYSQIVNDFQKGDIAEGYSVSREKKESFPLTVTSAQKNPTAFYLCASSIREAYTQYFGPGTRLTVL.

The rearrangement uses TRBV5-6 and TRBJ2-7; D is perhaps TRBD1 (7 bases). Looked up from germline, CDR1 is SGHDT and CDR2 is YYEEEE. Trimming removed 5 bases from V and 2 bases from J, with 14 bases in between. This CDR3 contains 14 residues. The CDR3 DNA follows: TGTGCCAGCAGACCCCAGGGGGGACCCTACGAGCAGTACTTC. The encoded protein is CASRPQGGPYEQYF.

This clonotype occurred many times. The chain's CDR3 is CSVERQGGSSYNEQFF. Written as DNA, the CDR3 is TGCAGCGTTGAACGGCAGGGGGGTAGCTCCTACAATGAGCAGTTCTTC. This chain joins TRBV29-1 and TRBJ2-1; tentatively, D is TRBD1 (7 bases). This CDR3 region has 16 residues. The V gene's germline CDR1 is SQVTM and CDR2 ANQGSEA. The V end was cut by 2 bases, the J end by 0 bases, with 14 bases between.

This clonotype was seen at least ten times. The chain has TRBV29-1 and TRBJ1-2; no definite D call. Trimming removed 6 bases from V and 4 bases from J, with 21 bases in between. The germline V gene encodes CDR1 SQVTM and CDR2 ANQGSEA. The CDR3 is made up of 15 amino acids. The CDR3, as DNA: TGCAGCGTATTATACCACGGAGGCACCGCCTATGGCTACACCTTC. Protein product: CSVLYHGGTAYGYTF.

The chain couples TRBV20-1 to TRBJ2-3; D is uncertain. The CDR3 is 13 residues long. CDR1 and CDR2 from the germline V gene are DFQATT and SNEGSKA (reference sequence). V was cut by 3 bases and J by 2 bases, with 9 bases left in between. For the CDR3, the DNA is TGCAGTGCTAGGTCGACAAACACAGATACGCAGTATTTT. Translating gives CSARSTNTDTQYF.

The V and J genes are TRBV6-4 and TRBJ1-5; no definite D call. CDR1 is MRHNA and CDR2 is SNTAGT in the germline V gene. The CDR3 runs 13 residues. The V and J ends lost 6 bases and 3 bases respectively, with 9 bases between them. The CDR3 DNA is TGTGCCAGCAGCGACGGACCCAATCAGCCCCAGCATTTT. Its protein is CASSDGPNQPQHF.

A few counts support this clonotype. The chain recombines TRBV4-2 with TRBJ2-2; D gene uncertain. Germline-derived CDR1 and CDR2 are LGHNA and YNFKEQ. The V end lost 1 base, the J end lost 1 base, and 10 bases lay between the germline ends. The CDR3 totals 16 residues. CDR3 amino acids: CASSQVRAGNTGELFF. The DNA of the CDR3 is TGTGCCAGCAGCCAAGTTAGGGCAGGGAACACCGGGGAGCTGTTTTTT.

J is TRBJ2-5 and V is TRBV24-1; 10 bases map to TRBD1. The CDR3 spans 15 residues. Germline assignment: CDR1 KGHDR and CDR2 SFDVKD. J gave up 3 bases and V 3 bases, and 3 bases lay outside the gene matches. This CDR3 reads CATSDEGTGEETQYF. In nucleotides, the CDR3 is TGTGCCACCAGTGATGAGGGGACAGGGGAAGAGACCCAGTACTTC.

This clonotype appeared a few times. At one boundary the junction diverges from the germline segment, which might be a read error. This chain joins TRBV18 and TRBJ2-1, with a weak D call TRBD1 (6 bases). CDR1 is KGHSH, CDR2 LQKENI, per germline. CDR3 length equals 12 residues. CDR3 in DNA: TGTGCCAGCTCAACATATTTGACAGGTCTACTCTTC. The encoded protein is CASSTYLTGLLF.

Only a few counts were recorded for this clonotype. This chain uses TRBV10-3 with TRBJ2-5, with 11 bases fitting TRBD2. This CDR3 contains 15 residues. Germline CDR1 ENHRY, CDR2 SYGVKD. V dropped 6 bases and J dropped 3; count of bases not matched to a gene: 6. The CDR3 DNA is TGTGCCATCAGACCGACTAGCGGGATGGAAGAGACCCAGTACTTC. As protein: CAIRPTSGMEETQYF.

The chain is built from TRBV20-1 and TRBJ2-1, with D unclear. CDR1 is DFQATT and CDR2 is SNEGSKA in the germline V gene (reference sequence). Trimming left V 8 bases short and J 9 bases short, with 23 bases between. The CDR3 contains 14 residues. The CDR3 protein is CSPEKTVPTSEQFF. In DNA, the CDR3 is TGCAGTCCGGAGAAAACTGTTCCAACCAGTGAGCAGTTCTTC.

This clonotype occurred many times. V and J are TRBV28 and TRBJ2-1; TRBD2 agrees at 11 bases. The CDR3 consists of 16 residues. Germline CDR1 MDHEN, CDR2 SYDVKM. The ends lost 4 bases at V and 4 bases at J; junction bases unmatched: 6. CDR3 bases: TGTGCCAGCAGTTCGACGACTAGCGGGAATTACAATGAGCAGTTCTTC. It is translated as CASSSTTSGNYNEQFF.

This clonotype was counted many times. This chain connects TRBV29-1 to TRBJ2-2; D gene uncertain. The CDR3 is 12 residues long. The ends were cut back, 3 bases at V and 8 bases at J, with 10 bases in the middle. Germline V gene sequence: CDR1 SQVTM, CDR2 ANQGSEA. The CDR3 here is CSVEATPGELFF. In DNA form, the CDR3 reads TGCAGCGTTGAGGCTACGCCGGGGGAGCTGTTTTTT.

This clonotype was found many times. V and J are TRBV24-1 and TRBJ2-1, with D perhaps TRBD1 (5 bases). This CDR3 spans 14 amino acids. Trimming took off 8 bases at V and 3 bases at J, with 13 bases between the two ends. Germline CDR1 reads KGHDR; CDR2 reads SFDVKD. This CDR3 reads CATNGAPLYNEQFF. The CDR3 coding sequence is TGTGCCACCAATGGGGCGCCACTCTACAATGAGCAGTTCTTC.

The gene calls are TRBV3-1 and TRBJ1-1; D remains ambiguous. Deletions cut 1 base from V and 2 bases from J, with 2 bases between. The CDR3 covers 12 residues. Germline V gene sequence: CDR1 LGHDT, CDR2 YNNKEL (reference sequence). In DNA form, the CDR3 reads TGTGCCAGCAGCCAAGCTAACACTGAAGCTTTCTTT. Translated, it gives CASSQANTEAFF.

This clonotype was seen only a few times. The genes are TRBV4-2 and TRBJ2-1; TRBD2 agrees at 11 bases. Germline V CDR1 and CDR2: LGHNA, YNFKEQ. The CDR3 sequence is 16 residues long. V lost 4 bases and J lost 4; bases outside the gene matches: 6. CDR3 DNA sequence: TGTGCCAGCAGCCCGGCCGGGACTAGCGGATACAATGAGCAGTTCTTC. Residues: CASSPAGTSGYNEQFF.

This clonotype came up a few times. The rearrangement uses TRBV10-3 and TRBJ2-7; 10 bases fit TRBD2. Losses at the gene ends were 0 bases for V and 3 bases for J; bases not matched to a gene: 20. CDR3 size: 21 residues. Germline V gives CDR1 ENHRY, CDR2 SYGVKD. CDR3 in DNA: TGTGCCATCAGTGAGTCAGGTAGCGGGAGGACCCCCGGGAGGGGTGTCTACGAGCAGTACTTC. Translation: CAISESGSGRTPGRGVYEQYF.

This clonotype was found many times. The V and J genes are TRBV5-1 and TRBJ2-5; 8 bases agree with TRBD2. The CDR3 is 16 amino acids. Per germline, CDR1 SGHRS and CDR2 YFSETQ. Losses at the gene ends were 6 bases for V and 2 bases for J; bases not matched to a gene: 12. The CDR3 nucleotides read TGCGCCAGCAAAAGGGGAGATAGCGGGACACAAGAGACCCAGTACTTC. Translated: CASKRGDSGTQETQYF.